This T cell receptor (beta chain) came from a study of shared clonotypes between healthy human individuals. Sequenced by immunoSEQ multiplex PCR; TCRdb stores in-frame clones only, minus some. The repertoire holds around 510,000 clones, with 95% to 97% as singletons. Sequencing was carried out using naive CD4+ T cells sorted from blood. Documented subset: CD45RA+ positively selected. The TCR comes from a woman between 25 and 40 years old in good health.

The CDR3 DNA reads as TGCAGCGTGGGGTGGCTTACACCCCTGAGCAACGAGCAGTACTTC. It specifies CSVGWLTPLSNEQYF. This chain joins TRBV29-1 and TRBJ2-7, with no clear D. The CDR3 spans 15 residues. Germline V gene data show CDR1 as SQVTM and CDR2 as ANQGSEA. Between the trimmed V and J ends, which lost 6 bases and 5 bases, there was a span of 23 bases.